Below are 8 T cell receptor beta chains sequenced from a single sample in a study of OX40 agonist ivuxolimab in advanced cancers. Clones were read by immunoSEQ multiplex PCR, and TCRdb kept only the in-frame ones, dropping some. Of tens of thousands of clones listed, about 90% are singletons. The sample in question was CD4+ or CD8+ T cells sorted from blood, obtained in a trial of the OX40 agonist ivuxolimab. The receptors stem from an adult with an advanced solid tumor such as melanoma, head and neck, liver or kidney cancer.

The gene calls are TRBV4-1 and TRBJ1-5; D is unclear. Germline CDR1 is MGHRA and CDR2 is YSYEKL. The length of the CDR3 is 15 residues. The V and J ends lost 0 bases and 7 bases respectively, with 13 bases between them. The CDR3 loop reads CASSQEIGLRQPQHF. DNA for the CDR3: TGCGCCAGCAGCCAAGAGATTGGGTTGAGGCAGCCCCAGCATTTT.

The chain combines TRBV27 with TRBJ2-7; D is perhaps TRBD2 (7 bases). V lost 3 bases to trimming and J lost 2 bases, with 11 bases between them. Germline assignment: CDR1 MNHEY and CDR2 SMNVEV (reference sequence). The CDR3 is made up of 14 amino acids. CDR3 sequence: CASSFGGATYEQYF. The DNA of the CDR3 is TGTGCCAGCAGTTTTGGGGGGGCAACCTACGAGCAGTACTTC.

The chain uses TRBV27 and TRBJ2-7; a possible D gene is TRBD2 (6 bases). The CDR3 length is 14 residues. Germline CDR1 MNHEY, CDR2 SMNVEV (reference sequence). The V end was cut by 6 bases, the J end by 5 bases, with 17 bases between. The CDR3 nucleotides are TGTGCCAGCAGCCTGGGTGGGCTAGCGAACGAGCAGTACTTC. Translation gives CASSLGGLANEQYF.

V and J are TRBV2 and TRBJ1-2, with unresolved D. The V and J ends lost 9 bases and 3 bases respectively, with 14 bases between them. From germline, CDR1 is SNHLY and CDR2 FYNNEI. The CDR3 loop spans 13 amino acids. The DNA for the CDR3 is TGTGCCAGTCGTACCAACGTTGACTATGGCTACACCTTC. This gives the protein CASRTNVDYGYTF. The whole variable domain, remainder taken from reference TRBV2 and TRBJ1-2, is EPEVTQTPSHQVTQMGQEVILRCVPISNHLYFYWYRQILGQKVEFLVSFYNNEISEKSEIFDDQFSVERPDGSNFTLKIRSTKLEDSAMYFCASRTNVDYGYTFGSGTRLTVV.

V and J are TRBV4-1 and TRBJ2-7; the match to TRBD1 covers 12 bases. The CDR3 spans 15 residues. V trimming: 4 bases; J trimming: 2 bases; junction bases outside the gene matches: 3. Germline assignment: CDR1 MGHRA and CDR2 YSYEKL. The CDR3 nucleotides are TGCGCCAGCAGCCCCGGGACAGGGGGCCCCTACGAGCAGTACTTC. Protein: CASSPGTGGPYEQYF.

J is TRBJ1-1 and V is TRBV6-5; 7 bases map to TRBD1. Germline V lookup: CDR1 MNHEY, CDR2 SVGAGI. CDR3 length: 15 amino acids. J lost 7 bases, V lost 6 bases, and 14 bases had no gene match. CDR3 sequence: CASSLLITGTDEAFF. DNA of the CDR3: TGTGCCAGCAGCCTCCTCATTACCGGGACAGATGAAGCTTTCTTT.

The V and J genes are TRBV7-3 and TRBJ2-1; D is unresolved. Germline CDR1 reads SGHTA; CDR2 reads FQGTGA. The CDR3 runs to 14 residues. V was clipped by 5 bases and J by 6 bases, with 14 bases between them. CDR3 region: CASSPEPYINEQFF. In nucleotides, the CDR3 is TGTGCCAGCAGCCCGGAACCCTACATCAATGAGCAGTTCTTC.

V is TRBV19 and J is TRBJ2-1; weak D call: TRBD1 (5 bases). Trimming took 0 bases from V and 5 from J, leaving 14 bases between them. The CDR3 length is 16 residues. Germline V gene lookup returns CDR1 LNHDA and CDR2 SQIVND (reference sequence). The DNA for the CDR3 is TGTGCCAGTAGTATAGATGGGCCAGGGAAACACAATGAGCAGTTCTTC. Translating gives CASSIDGPGKHNEQFF. Together with reference TRBV19 and TRBJ2-1, the CDR3 gives the full variable domain: DGGITQSPKYLFRKEGQNVTLSCEQNLNHDAMYWYRQDPGQGLRLIYYSQIVNDFQKGDIAEGYSVSREKKESFPLTVTSAQKNPTAFYLCASSIDGPGKHNEQFFGPGTRLTVL.